The present TCR beta chain was sequenced within a study of cytotoxic CD8 clonotypes in ibrutinib-treated CLL. The protocol was immunoSEQ multiplex PCR, while the TCRdb copy is restricted to in-frame clones and leaves out a portion. Of roughly 130,000 clones listed, 91% are singletons. The CDR3 spans 14 residues. CDR1 MNHEY and CDR2 SMNVEV come from the germline V gene (reference sequence). Trimming stripped 4 bases from V and 5 bases from J, with 12 bases between. This sequence originates from a human donor with chronic lymphocytic leukemia. Sequenced here: PBMCs, sampled after 12 months of ibrutinib treatment. The rearrangement uses TRBV27 and TRBJ2-1, with a possible D match to TRBD2 (5 bases). The CDR3 sequence: CASSYWSGDNEQFF. The CDR3 coding sequence is TGTGCCAGCAGTTATTGGTCCGGGGACAATGAGCAGTTCTTC.